Ten or more counts support the clone carrying this TCR beta chain. Time point indicated: blood at routine non-recurrence follow-up after resection. No cell sorting; template was whole RNA from tumor, lung tissue or PBMC. TCR cDNA molecules each carried a unique molecular identifier. A single record per CDR3 protein comes from TCRdb applying MiXCR to the 5' RACE reads. The sample lists about 36,000 distinct CDR3 sequences, just over 7.5% seen once, with roughly 8.8% in the top ten. This entry is derived from a study of spatial heterogeneity in lung cancer. Study context: Any follow-up PBMC samples that were available went on to be sequenced, and the median time to follow-up was about two years after resection. Mean representation of each unique TCR and UMI combination in the raw reads exceeded 9.5 occurrences.

Trimming took off 7 bases at V and 0 bases at J, with 22 bases between the two ends. The CDR3 length is 18 residues. CDR1 and CDR2 (germline): SQVTM, ANQGSEA. This sample comprised PBMCs, obtained at follow-up. The clonotype originates from a male donor with early-stage non-small cell lung cancer. J is TRBJ2-6 and V is TRBV29-1, with D perhaps being TRBD1 or TRBD2 (5 bases each). In nucleotides, the CDR3 is TGCAGCGCCCTGATTGTGGGGGACGCACTCTCTGGGGCCAACGTCCTGACTTTC. It specifies CSALIVGDALSGANVLTF.